Following are 22 T cell receptor beta chains from one sample sequenced in a study of blood T cells in healthy people across ages. Primed by a sample-barcoded 5' primer and a J-beta primer mix, a second PCR proceeded for about 7 to 11 cycles. TCRdb re-analysed the 5' RACE reads in MiXCR, keeping a single row per CDR3 protein. This sample yields 950,000 to 1,200,000 distinct CDR3 sequences, of which around two fifths are seen a single time; roughly 13% belongs to the top ten. Source material: blood. The receptors come from a man between 18 and 35 years old in good health.

A word on this clonotype: Given a much more abundant clone one base away, this may be a read error. J is TRBJ2-1 and V is TRBV29-1, with 12 bases fitting TRBD2. V lost 1 base to trimming and J lost 10 bases; unmatched junction nucleotides: 11. The germline CDR1 and CDR2 sequences are SQVTM and ANQGSEA. This CDR3 is built from 16 residues. CDR3 amino acids: CSVEARTSGVHYEQFF. As DNA, the CDR3 is TGCAGCGTTGAAGCCCGGACTAGCGGGGTCCACTACGAGCAGTTCTTC.

This clonotype was found a few times. The J gene is TRBJ2-1, the V gene TRBV7-8; TRBD2 matches 9 bases. V shed 5 bases and J 6 bases; nucleotides not matched to a gene: 8. The germline CDR1 and CDR2 sequences are SGHVS and FQNEAQ. The CDR3 length is 15 residues. The CDR3 nucleotides read TGTGCCAGCAGCCCCGAGCGGGGGGAATTCAATGAGCAGTTCTTC. It specifies CASSPERGEFNEQFF.

The rearrangement joins TRBV7-2 to TRBJ1-6; possibly TRBD1 for D (5 bases). V dropped 2 bases and J dropped 2 bases, with 13 bases sitting between them. Germline values: CDR1 SGHTA, CDR2 FQGNSA. The CDR3 spans 17 residues. For the CDR3, the DNA is TGTGCCAGCAGCTTATTGTTAAGGGGCGCCTATAATTCACCCCTCCACTTT. Its protein product is CASSLLLRGAYNSPLHF.

This clonotype was counted between two and nine times. This chain joins TRBV6-5 and TRBJ2-3; D is unclear. This CDR3 is 16 amino acids long. Germline V gives CDR1 MNHEY, CDR2 SVGAGI. Trimming stripped 6 bases from V and 0 bases from J, with 16 bases between. CDR3 sequence (DNA): TGTGCCAGCAGAGTTACGGTCGGGCGTAGCACAGATACGCAGTATTTT. Translated, it gives CASRVTVGRSTDTQYF.

V is TRBV5-1 and J is TRBJ1-1; D gene unclear. This CDR3 has 14 residues. Trimming stripped 0 bases from V and 0 bases from J, with 6 bases between. The germline CDR1 and CDR2 sequences are SGHRS and YFSETQ. CDR3 residues: CASSLARLNTEAFF. The CDR3 coding sequence is TGCGCCAGCAGCTTGGCCCGGCTGAACACTGAAGCTTTCTTT.

Comments on this clonotype: This sequence may be a read error, since a much larger clone differs from it by one base. V is TRBV29-1 and J is TRBJ2-7; possible D gene TRBD2, 6 bases. The length of the CDR3 is 12 residues. Trimming pared 4 bases from V and 8 bases from J, leaving 15 bases between. Germline CDR1 and CDR2: SQVTM and ANQGSEA. CDR3 in DNA: TGCAGCGTTGGGGAGGCCCGTTACAAGCAGTACTTC. Protein: CSVGEARYKQYF.

As to this clonotype: A read error may produce the germline difference seen at one junction end. V is TRBV6-1 and J is TRBJ2-3; weak D call: TRBD2 (6 bases). The CDR3 consists of 15 residues. Germline CDR1 reads MNHNS; CDR2 reads SASEGT. DNA of the CDR3: TGTGCCAGCAGCCGGGACTCCCTGGCCACAGATAAGCAGTATTTT. Amino acids: CASSRDSLATDKQYF.

V is TRBV25-1 and J is TRBJ1-2; 10 nucleotides match TRBD1. This CDR3 is built from 14 residues. Germline V gives CDR1 MGHDK, CDR2 SYGVNS. Germline trimming cut 6 bases from V and 5 bases from J; bases unmatched to any gene: 6. The CDR3 region has the DNA TGTGCCAGCAGAAGTAGGACAGGGGGGTATGGCTACACCTTC. This codes for CASRSRTGGYGYTF.

This clonotype was picked up one time. This sequence joins TRBV14 and TRBJ1-3; D gene unclear. V gave up 0 bases and J gave up 0 bases, with 12 bases separating them. Germline assignment: CDR1 SGHDN and CDR2 FVKESK. The CDR3 loop spans 17 amino acids. This chain's CDR3 is CASSQDFGRSSGNTIYF. The CDR3 coding sequence is TGTGCCAGCAGCCAAGATTTTGGCAGAAGCTCTGGAAACACCATATATTTT.

In its sample, this clonotype was seen a few times. The chain combines TRBV6-6 with TRBJ2-3; D unclear. Germline V gene data show CDR1 as MNHNY and CDR2 as SVGAGI (reference sequence). The V gene lost 3 bases and the J gene lost 1 base, with 8 bases spanning the gap. The CDR3 totals 14 residues. The CDR3 here is CASSYGERTDTQYF. CDR3 nucleotide sequence: TGTGCCAGCAGTTATGGTGAGCGCACAGATACGCAGTATTTT.

Many counts were recorded for this clonotype. The J gene is TRBJ2-7, the V gene TRBV20-1; D call uncertain. Germline CDR1 DFQATT, CDR2 SNEGSKA (reference sequence). With 5 bases removed from V and 4 bases from J, the gap between germline ends came to 12 bases. CDR3 size: 12 residues. The CDR3 DNA is TGCAGTGCTCTATATCAGGCGTACGAGCAGTACTTC. As protein: CSALYQAYEQYF.

The chain uses TRBV20-1 and TRBJ2-3; 8 bases map to TRBD2. The V gene's germline CDR1 is DFQATT and CDR2 SNEGSKA (reference sequence). The V and J ends lost 2 bases and 5 bases, in that order; junction bases with no gene match: 9. CDR3 length: 15 amino acids. The CDR3 loop is CSARPVAGSGDTQYF. CDR3 nucleotide sequence: TGCAGTGCTAGACCCGTAGCGGGGAGCGGAGATACGCAGTATTTT.

This clonotype was seen a few times. The chain carries TRBV4-1 and TRBJ2-5; 9 positions match TRBD1. In germline, CDR1 is MGHRA, CDR2 YSYEKL. CDR3 length: 19 residues. J was trimmed by 4 bases and V by 3 bases; bases with no gene match: 18. The CDR3 here is CASSHQPRGGQGRRETQYF. CDR3 bases: TGCGCCAGCAGCCACCAACCCCGAGGGGGACAGGGACGACGAGAGACCCAGTACTTC.

The chain carries TRBV20-1 and TRBJ2-7, with a possible D match to TRBD2 (6 bases). The germline gives CDR1 DFQATT, CDR2 SNEGSKA (reference sequence). CDR3 length: 14 residues. Trimming pared 4 bases from V and 7 bases from J, leaving 20 bases between. DNA for the CDR3: TGCAGTGCTATATTGCGGGGACGGTACAATGAGCAGTACTTC. Its protein is CSAILRGRYNEQYF.

This clonotype has ten or more counts. The V call is TRBV12-3 or TRBV12-4, the J call TRBJ2-3; D gene uncertain. This CDR3 has 13 amino acids. Trimming left V 4 bases short and J 2 bases short, with 7 bases between. CDR3 sequence: CASSSRTTDTQYF. As DNA, the CDR3 is TGTGCCAGCAGTTCCCGAACCACAGATACGCAGTATTTT.

This clonotype was observed many times. The J gene is TRBJ2-1, the V gene TRBV11-1; D uncertain. Germline lookup yields CDR1 SGHAT and CDR2 FQDESV (reference sequence). The V and J ends lost 4 bases and 4 bases respectively, with 11 bases between them. The CDR3 contains 14 residues. The CDR3 region is CASSYDSVYNEQFF. As DNA, the CDR3 is TGTGCCAGCAGCTATGACTCGGTTTACAATGAGCAGTTCTTC.

The V gene is TRBV11-3, the J gene TRBJ2-1; D is perhaps TRBD1 (6 bases). Germline assignment: CDR1 SGHNT and CDR2 YENEEA. Trimming left V 2 bases short and J 9 bases short, with 17 bases between. The CDR3 spans 15 residues. CDR3 nucleotide sequence: TGTGCCAGCAGCTTATCTACCACAGGGAACTTTGAGCAGTTCTTC. It translates to CASSLSTTGNFEQFF.

With regard to this clonotype: This may stem from a read error, because a much larger clone lies one nucleotide away. The chain recombines TRBV20-1 with TRBJ2-7; no clear D gene. The CDR3 sequence is 10 residues long. From germline, CDR1 is DFQATT and CDR2 SNEGSKA (reference sequence). The V end lost 6 bases, the J end lost 7 bases, and 10 bases lay between the germline ends. The CDR3 DNA is TGCAGTGCAAATTACAATGAGCAGTACTTC. Translation: CSANYNEQYF.

The CDR3 region is CASSFGQEHYTF. For the CDR3, the DNA is TGTGCCAGCAGTTTTGGCCAGGAGCACTACACCTTC. V usage is TRBV12-3 or TRBV12-4 and J usage is TRBJ1-2; the D is unclear. The V end lost 3 bases, the J end lost 10 bases, and 12 bases lay between the germline ends. The CDR3 consists of 12 residues.

A few counts support this clonotype. The gene calls are TRBV10-3 and TRBJ2-5; weak D call: TRBD2 (6 bases). The CDR3 is made up of 17 amino acids. The germline V and J ends were trimmed by 2 bases and 4 bases, with 20 bases remaining between them. Germline CDR1 is ENHRY and CDR2 is SYGVKD. The CDR3 DNA reads TGTGCCATCAGTGAGCCGGAGCGTAGCGGTGGACGAGAGACCCAGTACTTC. This translates into CAISEPERSGGRETQYF.

The chain combines TRBV11-2 with TRBJ1-5; D gene uncertain. CDR3 length equals 13 residues. Germline CDR1 SGHAT, CDR2 FQNNGV. V was trimmed by 5 bases and J by 7 bases, leaving 12 bases between them. The CDR3 DNA reads TGTGCCAGCAGCCGTGGGAGGGCCCAGCCCCAGCATTTT. Translating gives CASSRGRAQPQHF.

V usage is TRBV28 and J usage is TRBJ2-4; D possibly corresponds to TRBD1 (5 bases). The germline V gene encodes CDR1 MDHEN and CDR2 SYDVKM. The CDR3 runs 16 residues. V lost 4 bases to trimming and J lost 0 bases, with 13 bases between them. CDR3 region: CASSSGKWSAKNIQYF. CDR3 nucleotides: TGTGCCAGCAGTTCAGGGAAGTGGTCAGCCAAAAACATTCAGTACTTC.